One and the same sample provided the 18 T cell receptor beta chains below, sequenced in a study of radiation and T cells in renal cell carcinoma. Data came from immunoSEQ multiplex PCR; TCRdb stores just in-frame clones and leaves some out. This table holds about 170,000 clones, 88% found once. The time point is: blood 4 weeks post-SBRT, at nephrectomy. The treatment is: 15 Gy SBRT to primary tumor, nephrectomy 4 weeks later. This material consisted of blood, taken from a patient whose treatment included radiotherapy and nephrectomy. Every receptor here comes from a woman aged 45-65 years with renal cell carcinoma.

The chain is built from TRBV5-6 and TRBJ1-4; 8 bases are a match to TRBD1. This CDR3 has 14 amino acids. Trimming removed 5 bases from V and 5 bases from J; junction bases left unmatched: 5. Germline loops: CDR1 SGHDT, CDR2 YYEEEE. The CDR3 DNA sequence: TGTGCCAGCAGTCGAAACAGGGGGAATGAAAAACTGTTTTTT. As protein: CASSRNRGNEKLFF.

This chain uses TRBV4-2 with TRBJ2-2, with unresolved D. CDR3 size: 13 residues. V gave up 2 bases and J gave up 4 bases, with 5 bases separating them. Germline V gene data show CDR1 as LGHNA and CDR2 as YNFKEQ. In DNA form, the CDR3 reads TGTGCCAGCAGCCAAACGGGCACCGGGGAGCTGTTTTTT. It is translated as CASSQTGTGELFF.

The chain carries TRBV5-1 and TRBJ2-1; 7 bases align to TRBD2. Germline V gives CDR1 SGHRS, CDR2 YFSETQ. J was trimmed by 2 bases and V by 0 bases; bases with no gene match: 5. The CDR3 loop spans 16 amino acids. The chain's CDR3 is CASSLDGGGTYNEQFF. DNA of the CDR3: TGCGCCAGCAGCTTGGATGGCGGGGGAACCTACAATGAGCAGTTCTTC.

The CDR3: CASNRLNTGELFF. CDR3 DNA: TGTGCCAGTAACAGGCTAAACACCGGGGAGCTGTTTTTT. The J gene is TRBJ2-2, the V gene TRBV19, with TRBD1 as a possible D gene (5 bases). This CDR3 has 13 amino acids. Germline CDR1 reads LNHDA; CDR2 reads SQIVND (reference sequence). V lost 7 bases and J lost 2, with 8 bases in between.

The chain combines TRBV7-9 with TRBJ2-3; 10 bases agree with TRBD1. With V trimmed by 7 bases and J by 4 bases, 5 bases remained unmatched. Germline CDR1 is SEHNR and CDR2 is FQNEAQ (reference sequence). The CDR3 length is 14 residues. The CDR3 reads CASTRDRGPDTQYF. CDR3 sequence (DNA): TGTGCCAGCACCAGGGACAGGGGACCAGATACGCAGTATTTT.

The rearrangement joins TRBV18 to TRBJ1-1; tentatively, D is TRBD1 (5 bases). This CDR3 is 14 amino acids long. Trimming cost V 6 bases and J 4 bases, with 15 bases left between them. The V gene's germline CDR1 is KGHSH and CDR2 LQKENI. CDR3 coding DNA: TGTGCCAGCTCTTCAGCGGGGGTAGGCACTGAAGCTTTCTTT. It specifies CASSSAGVGTEAFF.

The CDR3 loop reads CASSPDIQETQYF. The CDR3 DNA reads as TGTGCCAGTAGTCCGGACATACAAGAGACCCAGTACTTC. This rearrangement joins TRBV19 to TRBJ2-5; tentatively, D is TRBD1 (5 bases). CDR3 length equals 13 residues. V lost 5 bases and J 2 bases, leaving 9 bases between the germline ends. The germline V gene has CDR1 LNHDA and CDR2 SQIVND (reference sequence).

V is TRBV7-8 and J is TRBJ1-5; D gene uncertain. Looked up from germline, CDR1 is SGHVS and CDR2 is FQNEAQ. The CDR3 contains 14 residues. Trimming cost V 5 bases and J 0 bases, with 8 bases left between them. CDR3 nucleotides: TGTGCCAGCAGCATTCGACCTAGCAATCAGCCCCAGCATTTT. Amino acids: CASSIRPSNQPQHF.

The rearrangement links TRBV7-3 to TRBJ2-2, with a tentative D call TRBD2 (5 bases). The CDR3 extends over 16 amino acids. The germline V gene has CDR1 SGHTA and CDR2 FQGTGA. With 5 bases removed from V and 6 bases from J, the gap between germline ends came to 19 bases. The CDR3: CASSPHPLVSPGELFF. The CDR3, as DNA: TGTGCCAGCAGCCCACACCCACTAGTATCTCCCGGGGAGCTGTTTTTT. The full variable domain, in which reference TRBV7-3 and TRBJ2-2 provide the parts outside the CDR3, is GAGVSQTPSNKVTEKGKYVELRCDPISGHTALYWYRQSLGQGPEFLIYFQGTGAADDSGLPNDRFFAVRPEGSVSTLKIQRTERGDSAVYLCASSPHPLVSPGELFFGEGSRLTVL.

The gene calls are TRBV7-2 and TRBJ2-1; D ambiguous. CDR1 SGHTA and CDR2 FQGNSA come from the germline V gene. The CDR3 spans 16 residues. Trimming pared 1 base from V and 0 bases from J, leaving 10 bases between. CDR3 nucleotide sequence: TGTGCCAGCAGCTTAGGAGTGGGTCGCTCCTACAATGAGCAGTTCTTC. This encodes CASSLGVGRSYNEQFF. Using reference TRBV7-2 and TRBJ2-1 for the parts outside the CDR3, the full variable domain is GAGVSQSPSNKVTEKGKDVELRCDPISGHTALYWYRQSLGQGLEFLIYFQGNSAPDKSGLPSDRFSAERTGGSVSTLTIQRTQQEDSAVYLCASSLGVGRSYNEQFFGPGTRLTVL.

The CDR3: CASSYSLNSNQPQHF. The DNA for the CDR3 is TGTGCCAGCAGTTACTCCCTAAACAGCAATCAGCCCCAGCATTTT. J is TRBJ1-5 and V is TRBV6-5; the D is unclear. V dropped 0 bases and J dropped 1 base, with 7 bases sitting between them. This CDR3 is built from 15 residues. Per germline, CDR1 MNHEY and CDR2 SVGAGI.

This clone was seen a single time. The DNA for the CDR3 is TGTGCCAGCAGTCTACCGCCCCGGGACAGGGGGCCAGAACCCCACTCTGGGGCCAACGTCCTGACTTTC. Protein product: CASSLPPRDRGPEPHSGANVLTF. This chain joins TRBV2 and TRBJ2-6, with 12 bases lining up with TRBD1. CDR3 length equals 23 residues. V dropped 5 bases and J dropped 0; count of bases not matched to a gene: 20. Per germline, CDR1 SNHLY and CDR2 FYNNEI.

The DNA of the CDR3 is TGTGCCAGCAGCCAACCCAATCGGGGCTATGGCTACACCTTC. This gives the protein CASSQPNRGYGYTF. The rearrangement uses TRBV5-5 and TRBJ1-2; D not resolved. Trimming pared 4 bases from V and 4 bases from J, leaving 14 bases between. From germline, CDR1 is SGHKS and CDR2 YYEKEE (reference sequence). The CDR3 has 14 amino acids.

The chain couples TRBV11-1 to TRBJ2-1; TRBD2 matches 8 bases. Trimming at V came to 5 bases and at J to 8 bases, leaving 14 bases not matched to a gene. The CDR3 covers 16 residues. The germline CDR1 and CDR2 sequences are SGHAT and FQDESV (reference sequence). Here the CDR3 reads CASSRFRGGPGDEQFF. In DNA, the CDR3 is TGTGCCAGCAGCCGATTCCGCGGGGGGCCAGGGGATGAGCAGTTCTTC.

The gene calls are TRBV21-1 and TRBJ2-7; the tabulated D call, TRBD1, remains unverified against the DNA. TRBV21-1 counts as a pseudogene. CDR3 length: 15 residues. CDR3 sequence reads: CASSKRTAPSYEQYF. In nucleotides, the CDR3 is TGTGCCAGCAGCAAAAGGACAGCGCCTTCCTACGAGCAGTACTTC.

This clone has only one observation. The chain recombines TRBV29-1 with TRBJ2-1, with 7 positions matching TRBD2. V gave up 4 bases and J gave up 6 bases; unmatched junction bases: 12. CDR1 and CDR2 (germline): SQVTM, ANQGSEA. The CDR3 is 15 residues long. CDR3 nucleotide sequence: TGCAGCGTTGCCGGGAGGAGGGGAGGTGGCAATGAGCAGTTCTTC. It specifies CSVAGRRGGGNEQFF.

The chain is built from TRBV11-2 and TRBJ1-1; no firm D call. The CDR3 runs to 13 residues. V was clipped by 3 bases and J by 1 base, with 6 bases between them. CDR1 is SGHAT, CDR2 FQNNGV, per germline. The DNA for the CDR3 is TGTGCCAGCAGCTTCAATGAGAACACTGAAGCTTTCTTT. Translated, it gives CASSFNENTEAFF.

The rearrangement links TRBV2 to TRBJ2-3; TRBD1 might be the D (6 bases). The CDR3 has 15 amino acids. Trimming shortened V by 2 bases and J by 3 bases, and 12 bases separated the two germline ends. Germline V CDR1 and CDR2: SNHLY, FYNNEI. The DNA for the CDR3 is TGTGCCAGCAGTGAATTCGGGCAGGGGACAGATACGCAGTATTTT. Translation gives CASSEFGQGTDTQYF. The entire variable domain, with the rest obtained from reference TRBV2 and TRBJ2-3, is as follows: EPEVTQTPSHQVTQMGQEVILRCVPISNHLYFYWYRQILGQKVEFLVSFYNNEISEKSEIFDDQFSVERPDGSNFTLKIRSTKLEDSAMYFCASSEFGQGTDTQYFGPGTRLTVL.